This T cell receptor beta chain was sequenced in a study of cytomegalovirus exposure and HLA in healthy donors. Overall study: The Caucasian-associated ancestry cluster contained 81% of the 300 to 400 genotyped donors.

The V gene end was trimmed by 6 bases and the J gene end by 4 bases; junction bases not matched to a gene: 12. The germline gives CDR1 LNHDA, CDR2 SQIVND (reference sequence). The CDR3 is made up of 16 amino acids. The PCR made use of 60 Vbeta and 13 Jbeta primers. Generated by immunoSEQ multiplex PCR, the TCRdb table keeps only in-frame clones and is missing some. The sample consists of approximately 110,000 clones, around 62% of them appearing once. Study-level findings and limits: Sequencing likely generated an artifact that appeared as a cluster of highly shared sequence variants. Later, an analysis showed that TCR beta chains associated with HLA were more clonally expanded than others that were equally common. Most of the TCR beta V segments (in an earlier analysis) were productive either about 90% or about 30% of the time.

This clone was seen a handful of times. Its matching antigen is unknown. The gene calls are TRBV19 and TRBJ2-3, with 8 bases that match TRBD1. Sample: PBMCs. The source is a man in his thirties or forties in good health and CMV-seropositive. The CDR3 region has the DNA TGTGCCAGTAGCTTAACAGGGGGTAGTAGCGCAGATACGCAGTATTTT. It specifies CASSLTGGSSADTQYF.